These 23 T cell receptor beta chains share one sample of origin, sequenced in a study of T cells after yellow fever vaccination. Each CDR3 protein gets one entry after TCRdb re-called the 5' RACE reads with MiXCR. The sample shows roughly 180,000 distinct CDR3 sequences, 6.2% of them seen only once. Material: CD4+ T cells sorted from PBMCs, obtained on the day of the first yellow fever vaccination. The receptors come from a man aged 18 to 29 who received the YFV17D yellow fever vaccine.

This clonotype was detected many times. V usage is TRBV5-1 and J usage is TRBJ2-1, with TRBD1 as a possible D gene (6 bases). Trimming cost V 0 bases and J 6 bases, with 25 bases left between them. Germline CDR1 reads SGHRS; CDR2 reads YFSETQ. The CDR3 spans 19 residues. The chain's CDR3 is CASSLAPGVSGSSGNEQFF. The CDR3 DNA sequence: TGCGCCAGCAGCTTGGCACCAGGGGTCTCCGGTTCGTCGGGCAATGAGCAGTTCTTC.

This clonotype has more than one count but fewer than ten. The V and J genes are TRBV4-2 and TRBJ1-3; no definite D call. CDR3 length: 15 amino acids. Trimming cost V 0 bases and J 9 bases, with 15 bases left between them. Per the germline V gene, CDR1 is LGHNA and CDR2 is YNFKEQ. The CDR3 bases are TGTGCCAGCAGCCAAGATTCGACCGGTGGGCTCACCATATATTTT. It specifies CASSQDSTGGLTIYF.

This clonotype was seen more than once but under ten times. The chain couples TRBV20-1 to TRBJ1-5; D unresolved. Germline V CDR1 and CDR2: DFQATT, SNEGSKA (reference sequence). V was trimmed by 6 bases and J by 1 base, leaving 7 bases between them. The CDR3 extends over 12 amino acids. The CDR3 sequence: CSAFDSNQPQHF. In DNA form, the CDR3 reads TGCAGTGCGTTTGACAGCAATCAGCCCCAGCATTTT.

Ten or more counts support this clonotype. The CDR3 here is CASRTGPSYGYTF. The CDR3 DNA follows: TGTGCCAGCAGGACAGGTCCCTCCTATGGCTACACCTTC. The chain employs TRBV28 and TRBJ1-2, with D perhaps TRBD1 (6 bases). The CDR3 runs to 13 residues. The V end lost 6 bases, the J end lost 4 bases, and 12 bases lay between the germline ends. The germline CDR1 and CDR2 sequences are MDHEN and SYDVKM.

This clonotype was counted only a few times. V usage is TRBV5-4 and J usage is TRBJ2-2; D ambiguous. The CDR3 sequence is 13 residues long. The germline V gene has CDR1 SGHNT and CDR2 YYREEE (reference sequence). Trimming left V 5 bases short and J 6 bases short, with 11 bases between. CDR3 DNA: TGTGCCAGCAGATCTCAAGGTCCCGGGGAGCTGTTTTTT. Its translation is CASRSQGPGELFF.

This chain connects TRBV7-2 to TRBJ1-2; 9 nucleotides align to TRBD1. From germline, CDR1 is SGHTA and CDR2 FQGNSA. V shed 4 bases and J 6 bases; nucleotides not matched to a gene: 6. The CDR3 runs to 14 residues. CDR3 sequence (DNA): TGTGCCAGCAGCTATCGGACAGGGGAGGATGGCTACACCTTC. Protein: CASSYRTGEDGYTF.

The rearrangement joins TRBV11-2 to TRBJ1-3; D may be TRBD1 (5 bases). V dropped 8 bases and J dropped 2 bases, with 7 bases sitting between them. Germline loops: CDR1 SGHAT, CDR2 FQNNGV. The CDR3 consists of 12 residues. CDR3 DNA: TGTGCCAGCCGGGGCCCTGGAAACACCATATATTTT. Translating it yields CASRGPGNTIYF.

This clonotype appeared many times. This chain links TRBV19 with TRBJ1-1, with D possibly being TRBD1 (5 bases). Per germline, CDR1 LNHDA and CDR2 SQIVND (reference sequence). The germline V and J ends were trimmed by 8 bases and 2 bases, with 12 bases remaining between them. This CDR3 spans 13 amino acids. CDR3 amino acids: CASRRGSNTEAFF. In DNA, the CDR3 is TGTGCCAGTCGTCGGGGGAGTAACACTGAAGCTTTCTTT.

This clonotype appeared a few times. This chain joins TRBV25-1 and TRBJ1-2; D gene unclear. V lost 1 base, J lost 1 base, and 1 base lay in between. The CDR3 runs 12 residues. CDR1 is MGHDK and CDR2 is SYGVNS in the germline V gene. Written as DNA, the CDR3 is TGTGCCAGCAGTGAATTTAACTATGGCTACACCTTC. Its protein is CASSEFNYGYTF.

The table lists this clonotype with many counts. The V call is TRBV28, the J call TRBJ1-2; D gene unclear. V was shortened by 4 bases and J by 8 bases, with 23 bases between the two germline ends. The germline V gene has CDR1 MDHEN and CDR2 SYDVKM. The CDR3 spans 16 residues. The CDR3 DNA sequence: TGTGCCAGCAGTTCTCCACTTGGGTCCTCCGGTAGGGGCTACACCTTC. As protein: CASSSPLGSSGRGYTF.

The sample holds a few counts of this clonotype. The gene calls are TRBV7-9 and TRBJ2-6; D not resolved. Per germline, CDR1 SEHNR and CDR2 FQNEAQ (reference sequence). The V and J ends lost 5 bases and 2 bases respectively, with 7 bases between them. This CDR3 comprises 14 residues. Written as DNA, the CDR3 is TGTGCCAGCAGCCTCAGTACTGGGGCCAACGTCCTGACTTTC. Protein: CASSLSTGANVLTF.

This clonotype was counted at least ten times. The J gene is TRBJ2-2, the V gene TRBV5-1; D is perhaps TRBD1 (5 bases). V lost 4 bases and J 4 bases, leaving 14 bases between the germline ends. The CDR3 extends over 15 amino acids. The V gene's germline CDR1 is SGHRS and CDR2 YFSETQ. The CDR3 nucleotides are TGCGCCAGCAGCCCAGACAGAACGGGCACCGGGGAGCTGTTTTTT. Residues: CASSPDRTGTGELFF.

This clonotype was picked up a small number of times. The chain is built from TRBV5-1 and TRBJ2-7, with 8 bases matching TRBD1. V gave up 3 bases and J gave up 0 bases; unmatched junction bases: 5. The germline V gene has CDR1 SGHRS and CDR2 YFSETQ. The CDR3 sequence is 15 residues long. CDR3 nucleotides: TGCGCCAGCAGCTCAGGGGGCCCGGGCTCCTACGAGCAGTACTTC. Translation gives CASSSGGPGSYEQYF.

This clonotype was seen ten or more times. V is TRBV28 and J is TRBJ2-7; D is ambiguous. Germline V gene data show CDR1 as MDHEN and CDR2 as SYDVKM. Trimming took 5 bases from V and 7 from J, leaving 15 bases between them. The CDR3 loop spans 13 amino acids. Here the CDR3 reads CASSKGWSEEQYV. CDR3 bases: TGTGCCAGCAGTAAAGGGTGGTCGGAAGAGCAGTACGTC.

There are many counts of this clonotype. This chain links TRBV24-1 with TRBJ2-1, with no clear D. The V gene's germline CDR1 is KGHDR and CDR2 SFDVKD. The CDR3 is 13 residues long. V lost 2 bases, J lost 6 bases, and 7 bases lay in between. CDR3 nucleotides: TGTGCCACCAGTGATTGGCGGCCCAATGAGCAGTTCTTC. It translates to CATSDWRPNEQFF.

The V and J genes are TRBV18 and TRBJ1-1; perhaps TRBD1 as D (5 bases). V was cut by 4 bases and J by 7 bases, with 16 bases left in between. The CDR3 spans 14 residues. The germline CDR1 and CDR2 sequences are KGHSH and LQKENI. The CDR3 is CASSQGRGNVEAFF. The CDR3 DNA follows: TGTGCCAGCTCACAAGGGAGGGGAAATGTTGAAGCTTTCTTT.

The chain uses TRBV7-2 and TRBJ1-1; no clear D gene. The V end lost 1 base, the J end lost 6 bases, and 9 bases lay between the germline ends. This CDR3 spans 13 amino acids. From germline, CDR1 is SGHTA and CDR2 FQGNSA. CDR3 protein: CASSLDSGAEAFF. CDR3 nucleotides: TGTGCCAGCAGCTTAGATTCCGGGGCTGAAGCTTTCTTT. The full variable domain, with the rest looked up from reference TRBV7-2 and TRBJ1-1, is GAGVSQSPSNKVTEKGKDVELRCDPISGHTALYWYRQSLGQGLEFLIYFQGNSAPDKSGLPSDRFSAERTGGSVSTLTIQRTQQEDSAVYLCASSLDSGAEAFFGQGTRLTVV.

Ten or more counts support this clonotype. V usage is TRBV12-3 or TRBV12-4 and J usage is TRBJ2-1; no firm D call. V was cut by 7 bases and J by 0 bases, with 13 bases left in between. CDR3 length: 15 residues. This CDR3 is CASKVDLSSYNEQFF. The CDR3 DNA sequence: TGTGCCAGCAAAGTTGACTTGAGCTCCTACAATGAGCAGTTCTTC.

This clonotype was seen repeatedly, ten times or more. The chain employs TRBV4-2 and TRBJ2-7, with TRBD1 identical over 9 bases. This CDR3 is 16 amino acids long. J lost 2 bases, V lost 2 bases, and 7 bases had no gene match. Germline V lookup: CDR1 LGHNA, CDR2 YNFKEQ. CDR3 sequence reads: CASSQRTGAVTYEQYF. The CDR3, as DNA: TGTGCCAGCAGCCAAAGGACAGGGGCTGTCACCTACGAGCAGTACTTC.

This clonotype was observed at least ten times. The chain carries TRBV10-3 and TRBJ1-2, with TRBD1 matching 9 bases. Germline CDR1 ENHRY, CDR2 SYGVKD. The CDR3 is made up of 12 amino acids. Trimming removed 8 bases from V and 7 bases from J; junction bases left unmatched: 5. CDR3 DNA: TGTGCCATCCTACAGGGGGCAAGTGGCTACACCTTC. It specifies CAILQGASGYTF.

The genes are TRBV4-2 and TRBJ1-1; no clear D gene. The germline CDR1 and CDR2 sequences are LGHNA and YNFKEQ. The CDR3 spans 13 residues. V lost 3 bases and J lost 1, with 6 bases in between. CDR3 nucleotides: TGTGCCAGCAGCCATACGGGGAACACTGAAGCTTTCTTT. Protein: CASSHTGNTEAFF.

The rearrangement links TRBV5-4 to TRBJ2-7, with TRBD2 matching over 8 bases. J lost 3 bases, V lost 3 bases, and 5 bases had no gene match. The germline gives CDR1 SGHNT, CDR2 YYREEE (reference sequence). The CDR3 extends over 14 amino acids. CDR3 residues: CASSYGTRGYEQYF. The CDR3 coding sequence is TGTGCCAGCAGCTACGGGACTAGGGGCTACGAGCAGTACTTC. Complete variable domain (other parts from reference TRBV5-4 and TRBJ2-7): ETGVTQSPTHLIKTRGQQVTLRCSSQSGHNTVSWYQQALGQGPQFIFQYYREEENGRGNFPPRFSGLQFPNYSSELNVNALELDDSALYLCASSYGTRGYEQYFGPGTRLTVT.

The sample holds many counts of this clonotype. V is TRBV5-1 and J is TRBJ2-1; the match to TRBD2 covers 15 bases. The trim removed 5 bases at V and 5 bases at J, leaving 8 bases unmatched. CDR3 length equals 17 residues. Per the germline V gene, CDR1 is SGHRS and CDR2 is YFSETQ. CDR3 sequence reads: CASRLGLAGGLDNEQFF. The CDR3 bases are TGCGCCAGCAGACTAGGACTAGCGGGGGGGCTTGACAATGAGCAGTTCTTC.